The rows below give T cell receptor beta chains drawn from one sample of a study of blood T cell repertoires in COVID-19. Assay: immunoSEQ multiplex PCR; the TCRdb copy retains only in-frame clones and omits some. The profile shows under 500,000 clones, 70% to 90% of them singletons. The sequenced material came from PBMCs or T cells enriched from blood (not recorded which). The receptors shown here come from a woman under 30 with acute COVID-19. Each CDR3 is given with its conserved first and last residue. The order of the fields is clone size, D gene, V gene, J gene, CDR3 protein, CDR3 DNA. The D gene is left open where the match is weak. Clone size is stated in some rows and not others, as once, few, many or a class when expanded.

size: NA; D: NA; V: TRBV3-1/TRBV3-2; J: TRBJ1-4; CDR3: CASSRPMYRASNEKLFF; DNA: TGTGCCAGCAGCCGACCGATGTACAGGGCGTCTAATGAAAAACTGTTTTTT
size: few; D: TRBD1; V: TRBV6-5; J: TRBJ2-7; CDR3: CASSLTGFGSYEQYF; DNA: TGTGCCAGCAGTTTGACAGGGTTTGGGAGCTACGAGCAGTACTTC
size: NA; D: TRBD2; V: TRBV12-5; J: TRBJ2-5; CDR3: CASGLGGSGKETQYF; DNA: TGTGCTAGTGGTTTGGGTGGTAGCGGGAAAGAGACCCAGTACTTC
size: few; D: NA; V: TRBV6-5; J: TRBJ1-3; CDR3: CASRASEGAGNTIYF; DNA: TGTGCCAGCAGGGCCAGTGAAGGGGCTGGAAACACCATATATTTT
size: NA; D: NA; V: TRBV7-3; J: TRBJ1-1; CDR3: CASSLGGATMNTEAFF; DNA: TGTGCCAGCAGCTTAGGGGGGGCCACCATGAACACTGAAGCTTTCTTT
size: NA; D: NA; V: TRBV29-1; J: TRBJ2-2; CDR3: CSVEFVNTGELFF; DNA: TGCAGCGTTGAATTCGTCAACACCGGGGAGCTGTTTTTT
size: NA; D: NA; V: TRBV28; J: TRBJ2-3; CDR3: CASTSSGEGQDTQYF; DNA: TGTGCCAGCACCTCTTCAGGGGAGGGACAAGATACGCAGTATTTT
size: NA; D: NA; V: TRBV6-5; J: TRBJ1-1; CDR3: CASTSTANTEAFF; DNA: TGTGCCAGCACCTCGACAGCGAACACTGAAGCTTTCTTT
size: NA; D: TRBD1; V: TRBV19; J: TRBJ2-7; CDR3: CASSETGAREQYF; DNA: TGTGCCAGTAGCGAGACAGGGGCGCGGGAGCAGTACTTC
size: once; D: NA; V: TRBV11-2; J: TRBJ2-3; CDR3: CASSLDFRESTDTQYF; DNA: TGTGCCAGCAGCTTAGATTTCCGGGAGAGCACAGATACGCAGTATTTT
size: NA; D: TRBD1; V: TRBV5-1; J: TRBJ1-1; CDR3: CASSYSGQGHTEAFF; DNA: TGCGCCAGCAGCTATAGCGGACAGGGCCACACTGAAGCTTTCTTT
size: few; D: TRBD1; V: TRBV12-5; J: TRBJ2-7; CDR3: CACSGTGFYEQYF; DNA: TGTGCTTGTTCCGGGACAGGATTCTACGAGCAGTACTTC
size: NA; D: NA; V: TRBV9; J: TRBJ2-7; CDR3: CASSVATRGDRHEQYF; DNA: TGTGCCAGCAGCGTAGCTACCAGGGGGGACCGCCACGAGCAGTACTTC
size: few; D: TRBD1; V: TRBV7-2; J: TRBJ1-5; CDR3: CASSLTGVNNQPQHF; DNA: TGTGCCAGCAGCTTGACAGGGGTCAACAATCAGCCCCAGCATTTT
size: NA; D: NA; V: TRBV6-5; J: TRBJ2-7; CDR3: CASAGSGGYEQYF; DNA: TGTGCCAGCGCCGGGTCAGGGGGGTACGAGCAGTACTTC
size: few; D: NA; V: TRBV7-8; J: TRBJ1-1; CDR3: CASSPVRVGNTEAFF; DNA: TGTGCCAGCAGCCCTGTCCGGGTCGGAAACACTGAAGCTTTCTTT
size: NA; D: TRBD1; V: TRBV9; J: TRBJ1-1; CDR3: CASSVEGTGLNTEAFF; DNA: TGTGCCAGCAGCGTAGAGGGGACAGGGCTGAACACTGAAGCTTTCTTT
size: NA; D: TRBD1; V: TRBV7-3; J: TRBJ1-1; CDR3: CASSVDRGITEAFF; DNA: TGTGCCAGCAGCGTCGACAGGGGGATCACTGAAGCTTTCTTT
size: once; D: NA; V: TRBV9; J: TRBJ2-3; CDR3: CASSVRDSRTDTQYF; DNA: TGTGCCAGCAGCGTCCGGGACTCACGCACAGATACGCAGTATTTT
size: NA; D: NA; V: TRBV18; J: TRBJ1-2; CDR3: CASSPWTDSYGYTF; DNA: TGTGCCAGCTCACCTTGGACAGACTCCTATGGCTACACCTTC
size: NA; D: NA; V: TRBV10-3; J: TRBJ2-3; CDR3: CAIRDTSGTDTQYF; DNA: TGTGCCATCAGGGACACCTCCGGGACAGATACGCAGTATTTT
size: few; D: NA; V: TRBV7-2; J: TRBJ1-1; CDR3: CASSSPEGFGTEAFF; DNA: TGTGCCAGCAGCTCCCCCGAGGGATTTGGCACTGAAGCTTTCTTT
size: once; D: NA; V: TRBV3-1/TRBV3-2; J: TRBJ1-3; CDR3: CASSQEGRSSGNTIYF; DNA: TGTGCCAGCAGCCAAGAGGGGCGTAGCTCTGGAAACACCATATATTTT
size: NA; D: TRBD1; V: TRBV19; J: TRBJ2-5; CDR3: CASMGTGTETQYF; DNA: TGTGCCAGTATGGGGACAGGGACGGAGACCCAGTACTTC
size: NA; D: TRBD1; V: TRBV7-8; J: TRBJ2-7; CDR3: CASSSGQASYEQYF; DNA: TGTGCCAGCAGCTCCGGACAGGCATCCTACGAGCAGTACTTC
size: NA; D: NA; V: TRBV6-5; J: TRBJ2-7; CDR3: CASSTPSYEQYF; DNA: TGTGCCAGCAGTACACCTTCCTACGAGCAGTACTTC
size: NA; D: NA; V: TRBV27; J: TRBJ2-7; CDR3: CASSLGGRYEQYF; DNA: TGTGCCAGCTCCCTCGGGGGTCGCTACGAGCAGTACTTC
size: NA; D: TRBD1; V: TRBV19; J: TRBJ1-5; CDR3: CASSPGQGVIQSNQPQHF; DNA: TGTGCCAGTAGTCCAGGACAGGGGGTAATACAAAGCAATCAGCCCCAGCATTTT
size: NA; D: NA; V: TRBV12-5; J: TRBJ1-1; CDR3: CASGLVQKAFF; DNA: TGTGCTAGTGGTTTGGTACAGAAAGCTTTCTTT
size: once; D: TRBD2; V: TRBV29-1; J: TRBJ2-4; CDR3: CSGLAGGPKNIQYF; DNA: TGCAGCGGACTGGCGGGGGGGCCGAAAAACATTCAGTACTTC
size: NA; D: NA; V: TRBV24-1; J: TRBJ2-2; CDR3: CATDSSVGTGELFF; DNA: TGTGCCACTGACAGTTCAGTGGGCACCGGGGAGCTGTTTTTT
size: NA; D: NA; V: TRBV6-5; J: TRBJ2-2; CDR3: CASSPTGSGELFF; DNA: TGTGCCAGCAGTCCAACAGGGTCCGGGGAGCTGTTTTTT
size: NA; D: TRBD2; V: TRBV7-8; J: TRBJ2-7; CDR3: CASSLASLAGSSYEQYF; DNA: TGTGCCAGCAGCTTAGCCTCTCTAGCGGGTTCCTCCTACGAGCAGTACTTC
size: NA; D: TRBD1; V: TRBV2; J: TRBJ1-1; CDR3: CASTTQGAENTEAFF; DNA: TGTGCCAGCACCACACAGGGGGCTGAGAACACTGAAGCTTTCTTT
size: NA; D: NA; V: TRBV7-9; J: TRBJ1-2; CDR3: CASTNPGAPSSYGYTF; DNA: TGTGCCAGCACAAATCCGGGAGCCCCATCTAGCTATGGCTACACCTTC
size: NA; D: TRBD2; V: TRBV28; J: TRBJ2-1; CDR3: CASSPTLGLAGVGLYNEQFF; DNA: TGTGCCAGCAGTCCCACCTTGGGACTAGCGGGAGTTGGGCTGTACAATGAGCAGTTCTTC
size: NA; D: TRBD1; V: TRBV6-2/TRBV6-3; J: TRBJ1-6; CDR3: CASSRRQGRDSPLHF; DNA: TGTGCCAGCAGCCGCAGACAGGGGAGGGATTCACCCCTCCACTTT
size: NA; D: TRBD2; V: TRBV6-4; J: TRBJ2-1; CDR3: CASSTGTRGYNEQFF; DNA: TGTGCCAGCAGTACCGGGACTAGAGGATACAATGAGCAGTTCTTC
size: few; D: NA; V: TRBV7-2; J: TRBJ1-6; CDR3: CASSPHRGDSYNSPLHF; DNA: TGTGCCAGCAGCCCCCATCGGGGGGACTCCTATAATTCACCCCTCCACTTT
size: NA; D: NA; V: TRBV16; J: TRBJ2-7; CDR3: CASSQFGTGGYEQYF; DNA: TGTGCCAGCAGCCAATTCGGGACTGGCGGCTACGAGCAGTACTTC
size: once; D: NA; V: TRBV12-3/TRBV12-4; J: TRBJ1-1; CDR3: CASSLGQRAFF; DNA: TGTGCCAGCAGTTTAGGCCAGAGGGCTTTCTTT
size: few; D: NA; V: TRBV18; J: TRBJ2-5; CDR3: CASSPLGLGGETQYF; DNA: TGTGCCAGCTCACCACTAGGACTCGGTGGAGAGACCCAGTACTTC
size: NA; D: NA; V: TRBV19; J: TRBJ1-5; CDR3: CACTEYRGNNQPQHF; DNA: TGTGCCTGCACAGAGTATCGGGGTAACAATCAGCCCCAGCATTTT
size: NA; D: NA; V: TRBV2; J: TRBJ2-7; CDR3: CASLTGNSYEQYF; DNA: TGTGCCAGCTTGACGGGGAACTCCTACGAGCAGTACTTC
size: few; D: NA; V: TRBV9; J: TRBJ1-2; CDR3: CASSVVANYGYTF; DNA: TGTGCCAGCAGCGTAGTCGCTAACTATGGCTACACCTTC
size: few; D: NA; V: TRBV3-1/TRBV3-2; J: TRBJ1-1; CDR3: CASSQDRTFF; DNA: TGTGCCAGCAGCCAAGACAGAACTTTCTTT
size: NA; D: NA; V: TRBV11-3; J: TRBJ2-7; CDR3: CASSPGHPAYSYEQYF; DNA: TGTGCCAGCAGCCCCGGACACCCCGCGTACTCCTACGAGCAGTACTTC
size: NA; D: NA; V: TRBV2; J: TRBJ2-7; CDR3: CASRGEGEYEQYF; DNA: TGTGCCAGCAGGGGGGAGGGGGAATACGAGCAGTACTTC
size: few; D: NA; V: TRBV24-1; J: TRBJ2-7; CDR3: CATSDGAGPSYEQYF; DNA: TGTGCCACCAGTGATGGGGCAGGGCCCTCCTACGAGCAGTACTTC
size: NA; D: TRBD1; V: TRBV20-1; J: TRBJ1-2; CDR3: CRQGLYGYTF; DNA: TGTCGACAGGGACTGTATGGCTACACCTTC
size: NA; D: NA; V: TRBV7-9; J: TRBJ1-1; CDR3: CASGRWTLEAFF; DNA: TGTGCCAGCGGGAGGTGGACTCTTGAAGCTTTCTTT
size: NA; D: NA; V: TRBV10-3; J: TRBJ2-7; CDR3: CAIRDGGHSSYEQYF; DNA: TGTGCCATCAGGGACGGGGGGCATAGCTCCTACGAGCAGTACTTC
size: once; D: TRBD1; V: TRBV5-6; J: TRBJ2-7; CDR3: CASSLTGGYEQYF; DNA: TGTGCCAGCAGCTTGACAGGGGGATACGAGCAGTACTTC
size: NA; D: NA; V: TRBV28; J: TRBJ1-2; CDR3: CASSPFPPLREWSGYTF; DNA: TGTGCCAGCAGTCCCTTCCCCCCCCTGAGGGAATGGAGTGGCTACACCTTC
size: NA; D: NA; V: TRBV10-2; J: TRBJ1-2; CDR3: CASSETERGIYGYTF; DNA: TGCGCCAGCAGTGAGACGGAGAGAGGAATCTATGGCTACACCTTC
size: NA; D: NA; V: TRBV18; J: TRBJ1-2; CDR3: CASSPLGPGELAGYTF; DNA: TGTGCCAGCTCACCATTAGGGCCAGGGGAACTGGCTGGCTACACCTTC
size: NA; D: TRBD1; V: TRBV25-1; J: TRBJ2-1; CDR3: CASSDTRQGHNEQFF; DNA: TGTGCCAGCAGTGACACCCGACAGGGACACAATGAGCAGTTCTTC
size: NA; D: NA; V: TRBV9; J: TRBJ2-7; CDR3: CASSVASRGHEQYF; DNA: TGTGCCAGCAGCGTAGCTTCCAGGGGCCACGAGCAGTACTTC